Listed below are T cell receptor beta chains from one sample, sequenced in a study of patients and donors after allogeneic stem cell transplantation. TCRdb reprocessed the RT-PCR reads via MiXCR and lists one record per CDR3 protein. The top ten clones hold just over 7% of a sample with about 410,000 distinct CDR3 sequences, 16% of them seen once. Sequencing was carried out using blood, either unsorted or a sorted T cell fraction (not recorded which). Receptors were obtained from a human donor who was either an allogeneic HSCT recipient or a stem cell or donor lymphocyte infusion donor (not recorded which). It is not recorded whose cells these are; they may come from a transplant donor. The CDR3 runs from the conserved cysteine through the conserved F or W. D genes are given only for firm matches. The size entry is marked missing in some rows and otherwise reads once, few, many or a size class.

D,V,size,J,DNA,CDR3
TRBD2,TRBV4-3,NA,TRBJ2-7,TGCGCCAGCAGCCGCCTTTACCGCGGGGGCTCCTACGAGCAGTACTTC,CASSRLYRGGSYEQYF
TRBD1,TRBV6-2/TRBV6-3,few,TRBJ2-1,TGTGCCAGCAGTCACGGACAGGGGGCAGGGGATGAGCAGTTCTTC,CASSHGQGAGDEQFF
NA,TRBV6-1,NA,TRBJ1-6,TGTGCCAGCAGTGACGGGACCCAACATAATTCACCCCTCCACTTT,CASSDGTQHNSPLHF
TRBD1,TRBV6-1,NA,TRBJ1-5,TGTGCCAGCAGCCGGACAGGGGGCTTTCAGCCCCAGCATTTT,CASSRTGGFQPQHF
NA,TRBV6-5,many,TRBJ1-1,TGTGCCAGCATGTACGGGGAAGCTTTCTTT,CASMYGEAFF
TRBD2,TRBV5-1,few,TRBJ2-7,TGCGCCAGCAGCCTCGGGACTAGCGCACGCGAGCAGTACTTC,CASSLGTSAREQYF
NA,TRBV29-1,NA,TRBJ2-7,TGCAGCGTAGGTACGGACCTGAGCTCCTACGAGCAGTACTTC,CSVGTDLSSYEQYF
NA,TRBV2,NA,TRBJ2-7,TGTGCCAGCAGTGAAGGTCCTCCCGGAGGGTCCTACGAGCAGTACTTC,CASSEGPPGGSYEQYF
TRBD1,TRBV20-1,NA,TRBJ1-2,TGCAGTGCTAGAACTATAGGGACAGGGAATGGCTACACCTTC,CSARTIGTGNGYTF
NA,TRBV5-1,NA,TRBJ1-5,TGCGCCAGCAGCTTGGCGGGGAGCTTCAATCAGCCCCAGCATTTT,CASSLAGSFNQPQHF
NA,TRBV4-3,many,TRBJ1-6,TGCGCCAGCAGCCAAGAAGTCAGCCCTGGGAGTGTAACCCTCCACTTT,CASSQEVSPGSVTLHF
TRBD1,TRBV5-1,few,TRBJ1-2,TGCGCCAGCAGCTCATGGACAGGGGGATATGGCTACACCTTC,CASSSWTGGYGYTF
NA,TRBV7-8,NA,TRBJ2-5,TGTGCCAGCAGCTTCTTGAGGACCCACCAAGCGACCCAGTACTTC,CASSFLRTHQATQYF
NA,TRBV5-1,few,TRBJ2-5,TGCGCCAGCAGCGGCGGGTCCCAAGAGACCCAGTACTTC,CASSGGSQETQYF
TRBD1,TRBV11-2,few,TRBJ2-7,TGTGCCAGCAGCTTAGGGACAGGGAAGGTCTACGAGCAGTACTTC,CASSLGTGKVYEQYF
TRBD1,TRBV10-3,NA,TRBJ2-7,TGTGCCGTGGGACAGGGAATTTACGAGCAGTACTTC,CAVGQGIYEQYF
NA,TRBV4-2,NA,TRBJ2-2,TGTGCCAGCAGCCGGACCCGTAGGACTTCTCTCCGGCCGGGGGAGCTGTTTTTT,CASSRTRRTSLRPGELFF
NA,TRBV2,NA,TRBJ2-1,TGTGCCAGCGCCTTAGAGTTGGCTTACAATGAGCAGTTCTTC,CASALELAYNEQFF
NA,TRBV12-3/TRBV12-4,many,TRBJ2-1,TGTGCCAGCAGGCTGGGGGGCAGTATAAATGAGCAGTTCTTC,CASRLGGSINEQFF
TRBD1,TRBV19,NA,TRBJ2-5,TGTGCCAGTAGTCCACGGACAGGCCGCCAAGAGACCCAGTACTTC,CASSPRTGRQETQYF
TRBD1,TRBV5-1,few,TRBJ1-1,TGCGCCACCAAGGGACAGGGCGACACTGAAGCTTTCTTT,CATKGQGDTEAFF
TRBD2,TRBV5-1,few,TRBJ2-2,TGCGCCAGCAGCTTGGCGGGGGGTACTGGGACCGGGGAGCTGTTTTTT,CASSLAGGTGTGELFF
NA,TRBV6-5,NA,TRBJ1-2,TGTGCCAGCAGTTACAAAGCGGGGCCTTATGGCTACACCTTC,CASSYKAGPYGYTF
NA,TRBV12-3/TRBV12-4,NA,TRBJ1-3,TGTGCCAGCATCCACCGCCAGGGAGGAAACACCATATATTTT,CASIHRQGGNTIYF
NA,TRBV9,NA,TRBJ2-1,TGTGCCAGCAGCGTAGCCGACAATGAGCAGTTCTTC,CASSVADNEQFF
NA,TRBV12-3/TRBV12-4,NA,TRBJ1-5,TGTGCCAGCAGTTTAGTTCACCCCGGGGGCAATCAGCCCCAGCATTTT,CASSLVHPGGNQPQHF